One sample yielded the 8 T cell receptor beta chains listed below, sequenced in a study of T cells in Graves' hyperthyroidism and ophthalmopathy. RNA transcripts yielded amplified TCR beta CDR3 regions. Using the HTBI primer set, a first-round RT-PCR was run on the TCR CDR3. TCRdb recomputed calls from the multiplex PCR reads with MiXCR, one row per CDR3 protein. The table includes more than 550,000 distinct CDR3 sequences, 45% detected once. Sequencing was carried out using peripheral blood or thyroid tissue (not recorded which). The receptors were sampled from an adult man with Graves' disease, either hyperthyroidism or ophthalmopathy (not recorded which).

Only one count was recorded for this clonotype. V usage is TRBV7-3 and J usage is TRBJ1-1; D unclear. The germline CDR1 and CDR2 sequences are SGHTA and FQGTGA. The CDR3 contains 13 residues. The V and J ends lost 5 bases and 11 bases respectively, with 18 bases between them. The CDR3, as DNA: TGTGCCAGCAGCCCCGGATCGGGTCTCGGGGCTTTCTTT. Protein: CASSPGSGLGAFF. The whole variable domain, remainder taken from reference TRBV7-3 and TRBJ1-1, is GAGVSQTPSNKVTEKGKYVELRCDPISGHTALYWYRQSLGQGPEFLIYFQGTGAADDSGLPNDRFFAVRPEGSVSTLKIQRTERGDSAVYLCASSPGSGLGAFFGQGTRLTVV.

V usage is TRBV19 and J usage is TRBJ2-7, with TRBD2 matching 10 bases. The CDR3 covers 17 residues. The J segment lost 1 base and the V segment lost 1 base, leaving 7 bases of the junction unmatched. Germline CDR1 reads LNHDA; CDR2 reads SQIVND (reference sequence). CDR3 coding DNA: TGTGCCAGTAGTATAGGGCTAGCGGGAGTCTTATCCTACGAGCAGTACTTC. This encodes CASSIGLAGVLSYEQYF.

This clonotype occurred a few times. The chain couples TRBV7-8 to TRBJ1-5, with 8 bases fitting TRBD1. The CDR3 covers 17 residues. Germline V gene data show CDR1 as SGHVS and CDR2 as FQNEAQ. V was pared by 1 base and J by 5 bases, with 10 bases of the junction left unmatched. The CDR3 DNA reads TGTGCCAGCAGCTTAGGGGACAGGCGTTTATATTATCAGCCCCAGCATTTT. Translation: CASSLGDRRLYYQPQHF.

The table lists this clonotype with a few counts. This chain joins TRBV20-1 and TRBJ1-2, with a tentative D call TRBD1 (5 bases). Per the germline V gene, CDR1 is DFQATT and CDR2 is SNEGSKA (reference sequence). Trimming removed 6 bases from V and 2 bases from J, with 13 bases in between. The CDR3 contains 13 residues. The CDR3, as DNA: TGCAGTGCGTCGAAGAGGGGAAACTATGGCTACACCTTC. It specifies CSASKRGNYGYTF.

This clonotype was observed once. The V and J genes are TRBV20-1 and TRBJ1-2; D gene unclear. V lost 3 bases and J 4 bases, leaving 15 bases between the germline ends. The CDR3 spans 14 residues. Germline CDR1 reads DFQATT; CDR2 reads SNEGSKA (reference sequence). Here the CDR3 reads CSASGPASSYGYTF. The CDR3 DNA reads TGCAGTGCTAGTGGTCCGGCCAGCTCCTATGGCTACACCTTC.

The gene calls are TRBV2 and TRBJ2-7; TRBD1 agrees at 8 bases. The germline V gene has CDR1 SNHLY and CDR2 FYNNEI. With 5 bases clipped from V and 6 bases from J, the junction kept 9 bases outside the gene matches. The CDR3 totals 14 residues. Here the CDR3 reads CASSPRTGIGEQYF. DNA for the CDR3: TGTGCCAGCAGTCCCCGGACAGGGATCGGCGAGCAGTACTTC.

The chain carries TRBV29-1 and TRBJ2-5; tentative D call: TRBD1 (6 bases). CDR3 length: 13 residues. Germline lookup yields CDR1 SQVTM and CDR2 ANQGSEA. In nucleotides, the CDR3 is TGCAGTGAAATGACAGGCTTCCAAGAGACCCAGTACTTC. Translated, it gives CSEMTGFQETQYF.

The chain joins TRBV25-1 to TRBJ1-2, with D possibly TRBD1 on 5 matching bases. CDR3 size: 14 residues. Germline V gene lookup returns CDR1 MGHDK and CDR2 SYGVNS. V shed 6 bases and J shed 8 bases, with 19 bases lying between them. CDR3 protein: CASSVDAGRVGYTF. DNA of the CDR3: TGTGCCAGCAGCGTTGACGCAGGGCGCGTCGGCTACACCTTC.